The 3 T cell receptor beta chains in this list originate from one sample, sequenced in a study of Ad26.COV2.S vaccination and SARS-CoV-2 variants. Treatment: some 20 received Ad26.COV2.S at low or high dose, single or two shots; several received placebo; per-sample allocation not given. At day 63 after the first vaccine or placebo injection, samples were drawn. Assay: immunoSEQ multiplex PCR; the TCRdb copy retains only in-frame clones and omits some. The repertoire holds around 450,000 clones, with roughly nine tenths as singletons. The sample here was peripheral blood, taken in a trial of Ad26.COV2.S vaccine versus placebo. The origin of the receptors is a person aged 18-65 years who received the Ad26.COV2.S COVID-19 vaccine or a placebo.

The chain employs TRBV13 and TRBJ1-6, with 10 bases matching TRBD1. Trimming removed 5 bases from V and 10 bases from J; junction bases left unmatched: 5. Per germline, CDR1 PRHDT and CDR2 FYEKMQ (reference sequence). CDR3 length: 14 amino acids. CDR3 in DNA: TGTGCCAGCAGCAACCGGGACAGGGGATCACCCCTCCACTTT. Its protein is CASSNRDRGSPLHF.

The chain recombines TRBV19 with TRBJ1-5; 7 bases align to TRBD1. There are 15 residues in the CDR3. The germline CDR1 and CDR2 sequences are LNHDA and SQIVND (reference sequence). Trimming at V came to 3 bases and at J to 4 bases, leaving 6 bases not matched to a gene. The CDR3 DNA reads as TGTGCCAGTAGTATGGTACAGGGGCGGAATCAGCCCCAGCATTTT. It specifies CASSMVQGRNQPQHF.

A remark on this clone: The sample has other DNA sequences that encode this CDR3 too. The rearrangement joins TRBV2 to TRBJ2-7, with TRBD1 matching 9 bases. The CDR3 is 13 residues long. Germline CDR1 SNHLY, CDR2 FYNNEI. V gave up 7 bases and J gave up 4 bases; unmatched junction bases: 5. CDR3 in amino acids: CASKPGQGYEQYF. For the CDR3, the DNA is TGTGCCAGCAAACCGGGACAGGGTTACGAGCAGTACTTC.